This T cell receptor beta chain was captured in a study of neurological immune-mediated disorders. This clonotype came up many times. MiXCR, run by TCRdb on the 5' RACE reads, gives a single entry per CDR3 protein. The sample carries around 40,000 distinct CDR3 sequences, almost 7.5% recorded once. V lost 2 bases and J lost 3; bases outside the gene matches: 7. CDR3 length: 15 amino acids. Germline V gene data show CDR1 as MNHNY and CDR2 as SVGAGI (reference sequence). The chain uses TRBV6-6 and TRBJ2-7; 7 bases match TRBD2. The clonotype was recovered from a man in his fifties in good health. Specimen: CD4+ T cells from blood. CDR3 DNA: TGTGCCAGCAGTTACGGACTAGTGGGAGACTACGAGCAGTACTTC. Encoded protein: CASSYGLVGDYEQYF.